This T cell receptor (beta chain) was obtained from a study of CD8+ T cells in alopecia areata. This clone was recorded a few times. What it recognizes is unknown. The CDR3 contains 15 residues. Germline CDR1 reads SQVTM; CDR2 reads ANQGSEA. The V segment lost 4 bases and the J segment 6 bases; nucleotides outside the gene matches: 13. Treatment specified: oral pan-JAK inhibitor, 5-10 mg twice daily. Notes on the study in general: Scalp specimens additionally yield sequences from normal skin's resident alphabeta T cells. Among the top 100, expanded CD8+ clones were significantly decreased by tofacitinib, as was scalp clonality.

The authors extracted RNA and reverse transcribed it into cDNA as the sequencing template. The table came from immunoSEQ multiplex PCR; TCRdb's copy has only in-frame clones and leaves some out. The data contain fewer than 250,000 clones, over 60% of them singletons. The rearrangement joins TRBV29-1 to TRBJ2-3, with 7 bases lining up with TRBD1. Sequencing used CD4+ T cells sorted from blood, obtained at week 4, from a patient treated with tofacitinib. This receptor was obtained from a human donor with alopecia areata. The CDR3 reads CSVAGTASTPDTQYF. The CDR3 nucleotides are TGCAGCGTTGCCGGGACAGCGTCTACCCCGGATACGCAGTATTTT.